This TCR beta chain was profiled in a study of breast tumors, draining lymph nodes, adjacent tissues (dated by TCRdb to the mid-2010s). About the investigation overall: TCR beta repertoires were compared across tumor, adjacent nontumor tissue and axillary lymph nodes obtained from breast cancer patients. The study aimed to assess the relationships and possible T-cell exchange between tumor, surrounding tissue and draining lymph node repertoires in human breast cancer.

Sequencing used an Illumina HiSeq 2000. TCR beta chain libraries were generated by multiplex PCR amplification. The amplified TCR beta chain products were analyzed by high-throughput sequencing. In-frame beta chains were kept once TCRdb had trimmed the public reads at Q25 with fastp and called clones with MiXCR. For every CDR3 protein sequence, its rows merge into one entry that carries the most common genes and DNA. The sample data list about 21,000 distinct CDR3 sequences, and roughly 41% of these were observed just once. Of the sample, around a quarter falls within the top ten clones. At least ten counts were recorded for this clonotype. Its antigen has not been determined. No base quality information exists; no much larger clone differs at one position. Results and caveats for the whole study, not just this receptor: The data were considered consistent with most tumor T cells being derived from the lymph node and subsequently expanding within tumor tissue. Tumor and nontumor tissue repertoires were significantly more similar in luminal-like than in basal-like breast cancer. Tumor T-cell repertoires showed less diversity than lymph node repertoires and more diversity than nontumor tissue repertoires, and tumor T-cell repertoires showed preferential V and J gene usage. Rather than being directly demonstrated, the conclusion that tumor T cells originate in lymph nodes was presented as consistent with a hypothesis.

Material for sequencing was breast tumor tissue. This receptor was taken from a female donor with breast cancer. Some clones in this sample may be carry-over from other donors' samples.

Here the CDR3 is given as CASSFGPDTQYF. The DNA sequence is TGTGCCAGCAGCTTTGGGCCAGATACGCAGTATTTT. The rearranged segments are TRBV5-5 and TRBJ2-3; the D gene is unclear. A distance of 5 bases separates the germline ends of V and J, which lose 2 bases and 4 bases respectively. The CDR3 sequence holds 12 residues, the cysteine and phenylalanine included. Only the CDR3 DNA stays, 36 bases, in frame from base 1. CDR1 is given as SGHKS and CDR2 as YYEKEE, both from the germline V gene (reference sequence).